The rows below give T cell receptor beta chains drawn from one sample of a study of T cells in Graves' hyperthyroidism and ophthalmopathy. One entry per CDR3 protein results from TCRdb running MiXCR on the multiplex PCR reads. The sample has roughly 700,000 distinct CDR3 sequences, 12% to 15% seen once. The material sequenced was blood. The receptors were sampled from a woman aged 18-30 years with Graves' hyperthyroidism. CDR3s include the opening cysteine and the closing phenylalanine or tryptophan. A D gene is named only where the DNA matches it firmly. Size tells how often a clone was seen (once, few, many) or the class of an expanded clone, and some rows leave it out.

>TRBV27|NA|many|TRBJ2-1
TGTGCCAGCAGTTCGAAGGGCCCCCGCTCCTACAATGAGCAGTTCTTC
CASSSKGPRSYNEQFF
>TRBV15|NA|few|TRBJ2-3
TGTGCCACCAGCAGAGATCAAGTATGGGGAGATACGCAGTATTTT
CATSRDQVWGDTQYF
>TRBV11-3|NA|many|TRBJ2-3
TGTGCCAGCAGCCAAGGGCGTGGGGTTACAGATACGCAGTATTTT
CASSQGRGVTDTQYF
>TRBV28|TRBD2|few|TRBJ2-1
TGTGCCAGCAGCCTCTGGAGACTAGCGGGAGGTCTTAGGGGTAATGAGCAGTTCTTC
CASSLWRLAGGLRGNEQFF
>TRBV19|TRBD2|NA|TRBJ2-1
TGTGCCAGTACTGAAGCGGGGGGCCCAATCAATGAGCAGTTCTTC
CASTEAGGPINEQFF
>TRBV7-9|TRBD1|NA|TRBJ1-1
TGTGCCAGCAGCTTTATGGGACAGGGAACGAACACTGAAGCTTTCTTT
CASSFMGQGTNTEAFF
>TRBV6-2/TRBV6-3|NA|NA|TRBJ1-3
TGTGCCAGCAGTTACGGGGGGAACGGAAACACCATATATTTT
CASSYGGNGNTIYF
>TRBV28|NA|NA|TRBJ2-7
TGTGCCAGCAGTTTAGGGTCGGCCTACGAGCAGTACTTC
CASSLGSAYEQYF
>TRBV2|TRBD2|NA|TRBJ2-2
TGTGCCAGCAGGGGTGGCGGGAGGTTCGGAACCGGGGAGCTGTTTTTT
CASRGGGRFGTGELFF
>TRBV27|NA|many|TRBJ2-7
TGTGCCAGCAAAACGGGGGCTACCGAGCAGTACTTC
CASKTGATEQYF
>TRBV28|TRBD2|many|TRBJ2-7
TGTGCCAGCAGTTTTTCGGGACTAGCGGGAGGAAGGGGAATGAGCGAGCAGTACTTC
CASSFSGLAGGRGMSEQYF
>TRBV2|NA|many|TRBJ1-1
TGTGCCAGCAGACGGACGGTGAACACTGAAGCTTTCTTT
CASRRTVNTEAFF
>TRBV24-1|NA|NA|TRBJ2-7
TGTGCCACCAGTGATAAAACCCGTTCCTACGAGCAGTACTTC
CATSDKTRSYEQYF
>TRBV12-3/TRBV12-4|NA|few|TRBJ2-7
TGTGCCAGCAGTTTACAAGGGCAGGGTCCAGCCGAGCAGTACTTC
CASSLQGQGPAEQYF